These 21 T cell receptor beta chains were sequenced from one sample in a study of blood T cell repertoires in COVID-19 (dated by TCRdb to between 2020 and 2021). Library generation was performed with the immunoSEQ multiplex PCR assay. Entries here come from immuneACCESS through TCRdb and include only in-frame sequences with V and J called. Some clones fail to appear in such tables; in the studies checked, an unresolved V gene covers under half of the shortfall, and the cause of the remainder is unknown. In this sample the table shows around 140,000 clones, around 88% of which occur a single time. The ten most abundant clones make up 18% of the sample. Sequences were obtained from peripheral blood. The receptors come from a man in his fifties with active or convalescent COVID-19.

This chain joins TRBV7-9 and TRBJ2-3; 8 nucleotides align to TRBD2. The germline CDR1 and CDR2 sequences are SEHNR and FQNEAQ (reference sequence). CDR3 length equals 14 residues. V shed 5 bases and J 4 bases; nucleotides not matched to a gene: 5. DNA of the CDR3: TGTGCCAGCAGCAATCGAGCGGGAGCAGATACGCAGTATTTT. Encoded protein: CASSNRAGADTQYF.

The V gene is TRBV7-9, the J gene TRBJ1-2, with 8 bases lining up with TRBD1. CDR1 and CDR2 (germline): SEHNR, FQNEAQ (reference sequence). V lost 1 base, J lost 4 bases, and 5 bases stayed unmatched. The CDR3 has 15 residues. The CDR3 DNA reads TGTGCCAGCAGCTTAGGTCGACAGGGGAGCTATGGCTACACCTTC. Translation: CASSLGRQGSYGYTF.

The chain carries TRBV18 and TRBJ2-7; 11 nucleotides match TRBD2. Germline assignment: CDR1 KGHSH and CDR2 LQKENI. The CDR3 is made up of 16 amino acids. Germline trimming cut 5 bases from V and 5 bases from J; bases unmatched to any gene: 11. The CDR3 DNA reads TGTGCCAGCTCATCCATAGCGGGAGGGCCAAGTAACGAGCAGTACTTC. Amino acids: CASSSIAGGPSNEQYF.

The gene calls are TRBV19 and TRBJ1-5; a weak D match, TRBD1 (6 bases). This CDR3 is built from 15 residues. Germline V gene lookup returns CDR1 LNHDA and CDR2 SQIVND (reference sequence). Trimming pared 7 bases from V and 5 bases from J, leaving 18 bases between. CDR3 protein: CASKPVWGRDQPQHF. The CDR3 nucleotides are TGTGCCAGTAAACCTGTTTGGGGGCGCGATCAGCCCCAGCATTTT.

The rearrangement links TRBV25-1 to TRBJ1-5; D unclear. The V gene lost 1 base and the J gene lost 9 bases, with 13 bases spanning the gap. In germline, CDR1 is MGHDK, CDR2 SYGVNS. The CDR3 sequence is 14 residues long. The CDR3 reads CASSELVGPAPQHF. The DNA of the CDR3 is TGTGCCAGCAGTGAATTGGTGGGCCCGGCGCCCCAGCATTTT.

This clone was seen more than once but under ten times. The rearrangement joins TRBV4-2 to TRBJ2-1; 9 nucleotides line up with TRBD2. V was pared by 0 bases and J by 10 bases, with 16 bases of the junction left unmatched. The length of the CDR3 is 18 residues. Germline V gives CDR1 LGHNA, CDR2 YNFKEQ. The CDR3 DNA reads as TGTGCCAGCAGCCAAGAATCCAGGGGGATAGCGGGAGTAGTCGAGCAGTTCTTC. It specifies CASSQESRGIAGVVEQFF.

This clone was detected a few times. In DNA, the CDR3 is TGTGCCAGCAGCCAACTCTGGGCGGGGGTTCTCTCCAATGAGCAGTTCTTC. Translation gives CASSQLWAGVLSNEQFF. The rearrangement links TRBV7-2 to TRBJ2-1; TRBD2 agrees at 7 bases. This CDR3 spans 17 amino acids. V lost 5 bases, J lost 6 bases, and 16 bases stayed unmatched. Germline V gives CDR1 SGHTA, CDR2 FQGNSA.

This chain joins TRBV5-1 and TRBJ2-5, with a tentative D call TRBD2 (5 bases). Looked up from germline, CDR1 is SGHRS and CDR2 is YFSETQ. V was trimmed by 5 bases and J by 4 bases, leaving 18 bases between them. CDR3 length equals 15 residues. DNA for the CDR3: TGCGCCAGCAGAGGGAGTACCCGTCAGGTAGAGACCCAGTACTTC. It encodes CASRGSTRQVETQYF.

This rearrangement joins TRBV11-2 to TRBJ1-1; D is perhaps TRBD1 (6 bases). Between the trimmed V and J ends, which lost 5 bases and 4 bases, there was a span of 23 bases. Per germline, CDR1 SGHAT and CDR2 FQNNGV. The CDR3 extends over 17 amino acids. CDR3 bases: TGTGCCAGCAGCCCCCGTGGAGGGGGGGTTGGGAGCACTGAAGCTTTCTTT. Translating it yields CASSPRGGGVGSTEAFF.

The chain joins TRBV4-1 to TRBJ1-2; no firm D call. Germline CDR1 MGHRA, CDR2 YSYEKL. V lost 0 bases and J lost 8, with 16 bases in between. The CDR3 covers 15 residues. The CDR3, as DNA: TGCGCCAGCAGCCAAGATTATTATCGGGGAAGAGGCTACACCTTC. It encodes CASSQDYYRGRGYTF.

This chain joins TRBV6-6 and TRBJ1-5, with 7 bases that match TRBD1. V lost 4 bases to trimming and J lost 7 bases; unmatched junction nucleotides: 10. The CDR3 is 15 amino acids. Germline V gives CDR1 MNHNY, CDR2 SVGAGI (reference sequence). The CDR3 bases are TGTGCCAGCAGTTTTACCGGGACAGACATACAGCCCCAGCATTTT. Translation gives CASSFTGTDIQPQHF.

This chain joins TRBV6-6 and TRBJ2-7; the match to TRBD2 covers 12 bases. Trimming removed 6 bases from V and 7 bases from J; junction bases left unmatched: 10. This CDR3 comprises 15 residues. In germline, CDR1 is MNHNY, CDR2 SVGAGI (reference sequence). The CDR3 loop is CASRARTSGEWEQYF. CDR3 bases: TGTGCCAGCAGAGCTCGGACTAGCGGGGAGTGGGAGCAGTACTTC.

The J gene is TRBJ2-3, the V gene TRBV10-3, with 16 bases identical to TRBD2. V trimming: 0 bases; J trimming: 2 bases; junction bases outside the gene matches: 5. Germline V CDR1 and CDR2: ENHRY, SYGVKD. This CDR3 comprises 19 residues. CDR3 sequence: CAISESGTSGRAPTDTQYF. The CDR3 DNA reads TGTGCCATCAGTGAGTCAGGGACTAGCGGGAGGGCCCCCACAGATACGCAGTATTTT.

The chain employs TRBV11-3 and TRBJ2-5, with 9 bases matching TRBD1. The germline gives CDR1 SGHNT, CDR2 YENEEA. The CDR3 spans 13 residues. V shed 6 bases and J 4 bases; nucleotides not matched to a gene: 3. The CDR3 DNA follows: TGTGCCAGCAGTCCGACAGGGGGAGAGACCCAGTACTTC. Its translation is CASSPTGGETQYF.

Only a few counts were recorded for this clone. This chain links TRBV10-2 with TRBJ1-6, with unresolved D. CDR3 length equals 15 residues. V was clipped by 0 bases and J by 6 bases, with 9 bases between them. The V gene's germline CDR1 is WSHSY and CDR2 SAAADI. CDR3 coding DNA: TGCGCCAGCAGTGAGTCGACTGCGGGTAATTCACCCCTCCACTTT. It specifies CASSESTAGNSPLHF.

As concerns this clone: Compared with germline, one end of the junction differs, possibly owing to a read error. The rearrangement joins TRBV10-1 to TRBJ2-2, with D possibly matching TRBD2 (6 bases). CDR3 length: 18 amino acids. Germline assignment: CDR1 WNHNN and CDR2 SYGVQD (reference sequence). Here the CDR3 reads CATSTAGFGIPPPGELFF. CDR3 DNA sequence: TGCGCCACCAGTACCGCGGGGTTCGGTATCCCCCCACCGGGGGAGCTGTTTTTT.

The chain links TRBV10-3 to TRBJ2-3; D might be TRBD1 (6 bases). The CDR3 extends over 16 amino acids. The V end was cut by 5 bases, the J end by 0 bases, with 15 bases between. Germline loops: CDR1 ENHRY, CDR2 SYGVKD. CDR3 in DNA: TGTGCCATCAGTTCTCGGACAGAGTCTAGCACAGATACGCAGTATTTT. Amino acids: CAISSRTESSTDTQYF.

J is TRBJ2-7 and V is TRBV4-1, with D possibly TRBD1 on 6 matching bases. The V gene's germline CDR1 is MGHRA and CDR2 YSYEKL. This CDR3 comprises 18 residues. V dropped 3 bases and J dropped 3 bases, with 24 bases sitting between them. The CDR3 DNA reads TGCGCCAGCAGCCATACCGTCAGGGGTTTTAAAAATTTCTACGAGCAGTACTTC. It translates to CASSHTVRGFKNFYEQYF.

This clone was picked up one time. The rearrangement uses TRBV28 and TRBJ2-1; D perhaps matches TRBD2 (5 bases). The CDR3 runs 13 residues. From germline, CDR1 is MDHEN and CDR2 SYDVKM. V dropped 6 bases and J dropped 13 bases, with 19 bases sitting between them. The CDR3, as DNA: TGTGCCAGCAGCAGCTTATCGTCTAGCAACCAGTTCTTC. It is translated as CASSSLSSSNQFF. Using reference TRBV28 and TRBJ2-1 for the parts outside the CDR3, the full variable domain is DVKVTQSSRYLVKRTGEKVFLECVQDMDHENMFWYRQDPGLGLRLIYFSYDVKMKEKGDIPEGYSVSREKKERFSLILESASTNQTSMYLCASSSLSSSNQFFGPGTRLTVL.

The CDR3 loop is CASSKGLACYNEQFF. CDR3 sequence (DNA): TGTGCCAGCAGCAAAGGACTAGCTTGCTACAATGAGCAGTTCTTC. V usage is TRBV21-1 and J usage is TRBJ2-1; TRBD2, the table's D call, was not compared with the DNA. TRBV21-1 represents a pseudogene. CDR3 length: 15 amino acids.

This clone appeared a few times. The rearrangement links TRBV7-8 to TRBJ1-3, with a tentative D call TRBD1 (5 bases). Germline assignment: CDR1 SGHVS and CDR2 FQNEAQ. V was clipped by 5 bases and J by 2 bases, with 16 bases between them. There are 16 residues in the CDR3. The chain's CDR3 is CASSPTGGPPGNTIYF. In nucleotides, the CDR3 is TGTGCCAGCAGCCCGACGGGGGGACCTCCTGGAAACACCATATATTTT. Based on the CDR3 plus reference TRBV7-8 and TRBJ1-3, the full variable domain is GAGVSQSPRYKVAKRGQDVALRCDPISGHVSLFWYQQALGQGPEFLTYFQNEAQLDKSGLPSDRFFAERPEGSVSTLKIQRTQQEDSAVYLCASSPTGGPPGNTIYFGEGSWLTVV.